Each of the 24 T cell receptor beta chains below was sequenced from the same sample in a study of human versus mouse CDR3 diversity and MHC coevolution (TCRdb year 2017). Libraries were built with the immunoSEQ multiplex PCR assay. The table comes from immuneACCESS by way of TCRdb, which keeps in-frame sequences with V and J called. Part of the clones is missing from these tables; in studies checked, under half for an unresolved V gene and the rest for unknown reasons. The sample table lists some 82,000 clones, about 94% of them with a count of one. About 1.4% of the sample lies in the top ten. The source material was naive CD4+ T cells from blood. The cell subset or site label, as the study defines it: CD45RO-negative CD62L-positive naive CD4 T cells. Source of these receptors: a person aged 25-75 years in good health.

J is TRBJ1-5 and V is TRBV18; D is possibly TRBD1 (6 bases). This CDR3 contains 15 residues. Trimming removed 3 bases at V and 7 bases at J, with 16 bases between. Germline loops: CDR1 KGHSH, CDR2 LQKENI. CDR3 coding DNA: TGTGCCAGCTCACCCCAATCAGGGGTGAACCAGCCCCAGCATTTT. It translates to CASSPQSGVNQPQHF.

The rearrangement uses TRBV7-6 and TRBJ2-7, with 9 nucleotides matching TRBD1. CDR3 length equals 15 residues. With V trimmed by 1 base and J by 5 bases, 6 bases remained unmatched. Germline CDR1 SGHVS, CDR2 FNYEAQ. CDR3 DNA: TGTGCCAGCAGCTTAGGAGGGACAGGGAGCCACGAGCAGTACTTC. It yields the protein CASSLGGTGSHEQYF.

This chain connects TRBV5-4 to TRBJ2-3, with TRBD1 as a possible D gene (6 bases). The CDR3 runs to 15 residues. From germline, CDR1 is SGHNT and CDR2 YYREEE (reference sequence). Trimming cost V 4 bases and J 4 bases, with 16 bases left between them. In nucleotides, the CDR3 is TGTGCCAGCAGCCGAACGACAGGTTCATCAGATACGCAGTATTTT. Amino acid sequence: CASSRTTGSSDTQYF.

This chain uses TRBV19 with TRBJ2-1; TRBD2 might be the D (5 bases). Per germline, CDR1 LNHDA and CDR2 SQIVND (reference sequence). V was clipped by 2 bases and J by 9 bases, with 20 bases between them. The CDR3 covers 16 residues. The CDR3 DNA follows: TGTGCCAGTAGTATACAACCACCCTCTACGGGGAGTGAGCAGTTCTTC. It codes for CASSIQPPSTGSEQFF.

The chain links TRBV29-1 to TRBJ1-1, with D possibly being TRBD1 (6 bases). This CDR3 is 17 amino acids long. V shed 5 bases and J shed 5 bases, with 27 bases lying between them. Germline loops: CDR1 SQVTM, CDR2 ANQGSEA. CDR3 amino acids: CSVKFAGGRLISTEAFF. The CDR3 nucleotides are TGCAGCGTTAAGTTTGCGGGGGGCCGCCTGATAAGTACTGAAGCTTTCTTT.

J is TRBJ2-7 and V is TRBV7-2; 11 bases map to TRBD1. The CDR3 has 16 residues. Germline V gene lookup returns CDR1 SGHTA and CDR2 FQGNSA. The J segment lost 5 bases and the V segment lost 5 bases, leaving 11 bases of the junction unmatched. CDR3 DNA: TGTGCCAGCAGCCCCGGGGCCGGGACAGGGGGGCACGAGCAGTACTTC. Its translation: CASSPGAGTGGHEQYF. Full variable domain (missing parts from reference TRBV7-2 and TRBJ2-7): GAGVSQSPSNKVTEKGKDVELRCDPISGHTALYWYRQSLGQGLEFLIYFQGNSAPDKSGLPSDRFSAERTGGSVSTLTIQRTQQEDSAVYLCASSPGAGTGGHEQYFGPGTRLTVT.

V is TRBV14 and J is TRBJ1-2; D ambiguous. Trimming took off 1 base at V and 0 bases at J, with 9 bases between the two ends. The CDR3 spans 15 residues. Germline V lookup: CDR1 SGHDN, CDR2 FVKESK. The CDR3 bases are TGTGCCAGCAGCCAAGTGGGCAGCTCTAACTATGGCTACACCTTC. Residues: CASSQVGSSNYGYTF. Using reference TRBV14 and TRBJ1-2 for the parts outside the CDR3, the full variable domain is EAGVTQFPSHSVIEKGQTVTLRCDPISGHDNLYWYRRVMGKEIKFLLHFVKESKQDESGMPNNRFLAERTGGTYSTLKVQPAELEDSGVYFCASSQVGSSNYGYTFGSGTRLTVV.

V gene TRBV27 combines with J gene TRBJ1-6, with 8 nucleotides matching TRBD1. V gave up 7 bases and J gave up 7 bases; unmatched junction bases: 6. CDR1 is MNHEY, CDR2 SMNVEV, per germline (reference sequence). CDR3 size: 14 residues. The CDR3: CASKFWTGNSPLHF. The CDR3 nucleotides are TGTGCCAGCAAGTTCTGGACAGGGAATTCACCCCTCCACTTT.

The chain combines TRBV7-6 with TRBJ2-5; D perhaps matches TRBD1 (5 bases). The J call may be wrong; the DNA end is better matched by TRBJ2-7. The germline gives CDR1 SGHVS, CDR2 FNYEAQ. The CDR3 is 15 residues long. The CDR3 nucleotides read TGTGCCAGCAGCTTAGGACAGATTAGCTCCTACGAGCAGTACTTC. Translated, it gives CASSLGQISSYEQYF.

The V call is TRBV18, the J call TRBJ2-2; 8 bases map to TRBD1. Germline lookup yields CDR1 KGHSH and CDR2 LQKENI. The J segment lost 1 base and the V segment lost 4 bases, leaving 5 bases of the junction unmatched. This CDR3 is built from 16 residues. The CDR3 loop is CASSQRQGMNTGELFF. DNA for the CDR3: TGTGCCAGCTCACAACGACAGGGGATGAACACCGGGGAGCTGTTTTTT.

This clone was counted only a few times. CDR3 protein: CASSYSGGYNTEAFF. The CDR3 DNA is TGTGCCAGCAGTTACTCGGGAGGTTACAACACTGAAGCTTTCTTT. The J gene is TRBJ1-1, the V gene TRBV6-5; D gene unclear. V was clipped by 0 bases and J by 2 bases, with 10 bases between them. The CDR3 length is 15 residues. Germline V CDR1 and CDR2: MNHEY, SVGAGI.

The V gene is TRBV6-6, the J gene TRBJ2-7, with 13 bases that match TRBD2. Germline trimming cut 4 bases from V and 6 bases from J; bases unmatched to any gene: 3. This CDR3 is built from 14 residues. Germline V gene data show CDR1 as MNHNY and CDR2 as SVGAGI (reference sequence). CDR3 protein: CASSLGLAGSEQYF. CDR3 in DNA: TGTGCCAGCAGTTTGGGACTAGCGGGGAGCGAGCAGTACTTC.

V and J are TRBV28 and TRBJ2-4; the match to TRBD2 covers 7 bases. The CDR3 length is 16 residues. Germline CDR1 MDHEN, CDR2 SYDVKM. V gave up 5 bases and J gave up 3 bases; unmatched junction bases: 10. The chain's CDR3 is CASSPPWGGGKNIQYF. The CDR3 DNA sequence: TGTGCCAGCAGTCCCCCTTGGGGGGGTGGCAAAAACATTCAGTACTTC.

V gene TRBV7-2 combines with J gene TRBJ1-6, with a tentative D call TRBD1 (6 bases). The V end was cut by 0 bases, the J end by 18 bases, with 18 bases between. This CDR3 is built from 14 residues. The germline V gene has CDR1 SGHTA and CDR2 FQGNSA. CDR3 residues: CASSLALATGRRHF. The DNA for the CDR3 is TGTGCCAGCAGCTTAGCGCTCGCGACAGGCCGGCGCCACTTT.

The V and J genes are TRBV11-3 and TRBJ2-2; TRBD2 matches 11 bases. Germline assignment: CDR1 SGHNT and CDR2 YENEEA. The CDR3 has 16 amino acids. V trimming: 5 bases; J trimming: 6 bases; junction bases outside the gene matches: 8. Here the CDR3 DNA reads TGTGCCAGCAGCCGGATTGGTAGCGGGGGGGCCGGGGAGCTGTTTTTT. Its protein product is CASSRIGSGGAGELFF. Based on the CDR3 plus reference TRBV11-3 and TRBJ2-2, the full variable domain is EAGVVQSPRYKIIEKKQPVAFWCNPISGHNTLYWYLQNLGQGPELLIRYENEEAVDDSQLPKDRFSAERLKGVDSTLKIQPAELGDSAVYLCASSRIGSGGAGELFFGEGSRLTVL.

The CDR3 spells CASSLGYGNEQFF. CDR3 bases: TGTGCCAGCAGCTTAGGATACGGGAATGAGCAGTTCTTC. The J gene is TRBJ2-1, the V gene TRBV11-2; D is uncertain. The CDR3 runs 13 residues. Germline V lookup: CDR1 SGHAT, CDR2 FQNNGV. V was cut by 1 base and J by 7 bases, with 8 bases left in between.

This sequence joins TRBV5-4 and TRBJ1-2; perhaps TRBD1 as D (6 bases). V lost 3 bases, J lost 5 bases, and 11 bases lay in between. The CDR3 loop spans 13 amino acids. Germline V CDR1 and CDR2: SGHNT, YYREEE (reference sequence). The CDR3, as DNA: TGTGCCAGCAGCTCCTGGACAGATTATGGCTACACCTTC. Protein product: CASSSWTDYGYTF.

The chain joins TRBV20-1 to TRBJ2-4; D call uncertain. Germline CDR1 DFQATT, CDR2 SNEGSKA (reference sequence). The CDR3 covers 10 residues. The V gene lost 5 bases and the J gene lost 9 bases, with 8 bases spanning the gap. The CDR3 loop reads CSALQVIQYF. CDR3 DNA sequence: TGCAGTGCTCTTCAGGTCATTCAGTACTTC.

This clone was picked up one time. This chain connects TRBV19 to TRBJ1-2, with a tentative D call TRBD1 (5 bases). Germline CDR1 reads LNHDA; CDR2 reads SQIVND (reference sequence). There are 14 residues in the CDR3. Trimming stripped 6 bases from V and 2 bases from J, with 13 bases between. The CDR3 DNA sequence: TGTGCCAGTAGGCCCCAGGGTTCCAACTATGGCTACACCTTC. Amino acid sequence: CASRPQGSNYGYTF.

The rearrangement links TRBV28 to TRBJ1-2; D remains unclear. The CDR3 has 15 residues. Trimming shortened V by 1 base and J by 0 bases, and 9 bases separated the two germline ends. Germline CDR1 and CDR2: MDHEN and SYDVKM. This CDR3 reads CASSLSAPTNYGYTF. For the CDR3, the DNA is TGTGCCAGCAGTTTATCCGCACCTACTAACTATGGCTACACCTTC.

This clone was seen only once. The CDR3 loop reads CASSLGKGLGKLFF. The CDR3 region has the DNA TGTGCCAGCAGTTTAGGGAAGGGGCTGGGAAAACTGTTTTTT. The chain recombines TRBV27 with TRBJ1-4; TRBD1 is a possible D gene (5 bases). The CDR3 length is 14 residues. Germline V gives CDR1 MNHEY, CDR2 SMNVEV (reference sequence). The V and J ends lost 2 bases and 10 bases respectively, with 14 bases between them.

The chain couples TRBV5-1 to TRBJ2-2; 9 positions agree with TRBD2. After removal of 0 bases from V and 5 bases from J, the junction contained 11 bases not matched to a gene. The CDR3 is made up of 18 amino acids. CDR1 and CDR2 (germline): SGHRS, YFSETQ. The CDR3 region is CASSLEPRAGGSTGELFF. The CDR3 bases are TGCGCCAGCAGCTTGGAACCAAGGGCGGGAGGGTCAACCGGGGAGCTGTTTTTT.

This chain uses TRBV7-2 with TRBJ2-7; 7 bases agree with TRBD1. CDR1 is SGHTA, CDR2 FQGNSA, per germline. V lost 4 bases to trimming and J lost 2 bases; unmatched junction nucleotides: 5. The CDR3 length is 14 residues. The CDR3 DNA sequence: TGTGCCAGCAGCTATCCGGGACAGACCTACGAGCAGTACTTC. Its protein is CASSYPGQTYEQYF.

The J gene is TRBJ1-1, the V gene TRBV5-6; no clear D gene. Germline assignment: CDR1 SGHDT and CDR2 YYEEEE. The V and J ends lost 4 bases and 1 base respectively, with 14 bases between them. This CDR3 is 15 amino acids long. CDR3 in amino acids: CASSPMATWNTEAFF. The CDR3 nucleotides read TGTGCCAGCAGCCCAATGGCCACCTGGAACACTGAAGCTTTCTTT.